This passage covers 22 T cell receptor beta chains from one sample sequenced in a study of T cells expressing NK-cell markers. TCRdb derives one entry per CDR3 protein from the 5' RACE reads, leaving out DNA. This repertoire includes some 500,000 distinct CDR3 sequences. Sequencing was performed on blood T cells: a sorted CD56 or NKG2C T cell subset, CD4+ or CD8+ T cells, or bulk PBMC T cells (not recorded which). These receptors were collected from a woman in her forties or fifties in good health.

The J gene is TRBJ2-3, the V gene TRBV7-9; TCRdb's D call of TRBD1 is untestable without DNA. The germline V gene encodes CDR1 SEHNR and CDR2 FQNEAQ (reference sequence). The CDR3 length is 16 residues. The CDR3 loop is CASSLGSGDSTDTQYF.

V is TRBV5-1 and J is TRBJ1-2; TCRdb names TRBD1, which stays unverified in the absence of DNA. Germline CDR1 reads SGHRS; CDR2 reads YFSETQ. The CDR3 has 14 amino acids. The CDR3 loop is CASSTNNRVYGYTF.

The chain combines TRBV5-1 with TRBJ2-1. Per the germline V gene, CDR1 is SGHRS and CDR2 is YFSETQ. The CDR3 extends over 14 amino acids. This CDR3 reads CASSFESSLDEQFF.

V usage is TRBV10-2 and J usage is TRBJ2-5. The CDR3 runs to 15 residues. CDR1 and CDR2 (germline): WSHSY, SAAADI. The CDR3 loop is CASSEWLRQQETQYF.

The genes are TRBV6-6 and TRBJ2-7; absent DNA, TCRdb's TRBD2 call cannot be checked. This CDR3 region has 14 residues. Looked up from germline, CDR1 is MNHNY and CDR2 is SVGAGI (reference sequence). The CDR3 loop reads CASSRLGRTYEQYF.

The chain recombines TRBV12-3 or TRBV12-4 with TRBJ2-1. CDR3 length: 15 amino acids. CDR3 region: CASSPTRSSYNEQFF.

This chain uses TRBV28 with TRBJ2-2; TCRdb proposes TRBD1, but this gene call is untestable without DNA. Germline CDR1 reads MDHEN; CDR2 reads SYDVKM. The CDR3 consists of 15 residues. The CDR3 reads CASSPPTGRGGELFF.

This rearrangement joins TRBV29-1 to TRBJ2-7; TCRdb proposes TRBD1, but this gene call is untestable without DNA. Germline CDR1 reads SQVTM; CDR2 reads ANQGSEA. This CDR3 contains 11 residues. CDR3: CRKTGSYEQYF.

The rearrangement joins TRBV30 to TRBJ2-7; TCRdb selects TRBD1, and the lack of DNA leaves this call unchecked. CDR1 and CDR2 from the germline V gene are GTSNPN and SVGIG (reference sequence). There are 11 residues in the CDR3. CDR3 in amino acids: CAGGTVSEQYF. The full variable domain, with the rest looked up from reference TRBV30 and TRBJ2-7, is SQTIHQWPATLVQPVGSPLSLECTVEGTSNPNLYWYRQAAGRGLQLLFYSVGIGQISSEVPQNLSASRPQDRQFILSSKKLLLSDSGFYLCAGGTVSEQYFGPGTRLTVT.

The CDR3 is CSVSDGYTEAFF. This rearrangement joins TRBV20-1 to TRBJ1-1. Germline V gene data show CDR1 as DFQATT and CDR2 as SNEGSKA (reference sequence). The CDR3 totals 12 residues.

J is TRBJ2-5 and V is TRBV2. The CDR3 totals 14 residues. CDR1 and CDR2 from the germline V gene are SNHLY and FYNNEI. CDR3 sequence reads: CASRSMGAEETQYF.

The V and J genes are TRBV7-2 and TRBJ2-7; TCRdb calls TRBD1, which cannot be checked without DNA. CDR1 and CDR2 (germline): SGHTA, FQGNSA. The CDR3 covers 16 residues. The CDR3 sequence: CASSLATGVRGGEQYF. Complete variable domain (other parts from reference TRBV7-2 and TRBJ2-7): GAGVSQSPSNKVTEKGKDVELRCDPISGHTALYWYRQSLGQGLEFLIYFQGNSAPDKSGLPSDRFSAERTGGSVSTLTIQRTQQEDSAVYLCASSLATGVRGGEQYFGPGTRLTVT.

V is TRBV29-1 and J is TRBJ1-4; the D call of TRBD1 rests on TCRdb alone, since no DNA is present to check it. This CDR3 spans 13 amino acids. Looked up from germline, CDR1 is SQVTM and CDR2 is ANQGSEA. CDR3 sequence reads: CSVKGGVGEKLFF.

The chain employs TRBV29-1 and TRBJ2-3; TCRdb's D gene call, TRBD1, goes unchecked for lack of DNA. The CDR3 runs 15 residues. Germline CDR1 is SQVTM and CDR2 is ANQGSEA. CDR3 sequence: CSVAAWDRGTDTQYF.

V and J are TRBV12-3 or TRBV12-4 and TRBJ1-2. This CDR3 contains 13 residues. CDR3 residues: CASSPQTTYGYTF.

The chain has TRBV7-8 and TRBJ2-3; the TCRdb D gene call, TRBD2, has no DNA to confirm it. The CDR3 loop spans 16 amino acids. Looked up from germline, CDR1 is SGHVS and CDR2 is FQNEAQ. CDR3 protein: CASSLMLAGVTDTQYF.

CDR3 protein: CASTLRGTGSTEAFF. The V call is TRBV6-5, the J call TRBJ1-1; TCRdb names TRBD1, which stays unverified in the absence of DNA. CDR3 size: 15 residues. Germline-derived CDR1 and CDR2 are MNHEY and SVGAGI.

The genes are TRBV4-1 and TRBJ2-5; TCRdb indicates TRBD1, and absent DNA this call remains unverified. Germline V lookup: CDR1 MGHRA, CDR2 YSYEKL. The CDR3 runs 16 residues. The CDR3 spells CASSQITGSPRETQYF.

Here the CDR3 reads CASSLDELNPYNEQFF. J is TRBJ2-1 and V is TRBV12-3 or TRBV12-4. The CDR3 covers 16 residues.

The chain combines TRBV9 with TRBJ2-7; TCRdb picks TRBD2, but there is no DNA to check that call. The CDR3 covers 16 residues. Germline V lookup: CDR1 SGDLS, CDR2 YYNGEE. The CDR3 protein is CASSEGLAGFSYEQYF.

The chain links TRBV20-1 to TRBJ2-5; TCRdb proposes TRBD1, but this gene call is untestable without DNA. CDR1 DFQATT and CDR2 SNEGSKA come from the germline V gene (reference sequence). The CDR3 spans 14 residues. This chain's CDR3 is CSAILSQGGETQYF.

The V call is TRBV12-3 or TRBV12-4, the J call TRBJ1-5; without DNA, the TCRdb call of TRBD1 cannot be checked. The CDR3 length is 15 residues. The CDR3 spells CASSPTGSGNQPQHF.